This entry is about one TCR beta chain. The antigen is unknown. Clones were sequenced by immunoSEQ multiplex PCR, and TCRdb holds only the in-frame ones, with some missing. The sample yields 550,000 to 800,000 clones, approximately 74% seen once. The data were obtained in a study of shared clonotypes between healthy human individuals. There are 13 residues in the CDR3. CDR1 and CDR2 from the germline V gene are SQVTM and ANQGSEA. Trimming stripped 6 bases from V and 1 base from J, with 12 bases between. Whole-study results and caveats: Rarefaction showed sorted-subset sequencing was incomplete despite large depth. Relative to clonotypes present in all four donors, those not shared had lower generation probabilities.

The sequence was obtained from a woman between 25 and 40 years old in good health. Specimen: memory CD4+ T cells sorted from blood. The subset here: CD45RA-negative fraction. The V and J genes are TRBV29-1 and TRBJ1-1, with TRBD1 as a possible D gene (6 bases). The CDR3 DNA reads TGCAGCGTCGCGGACAGAAGGAACACTGAAGCTTTCTTT. It yields the protein CSVADRRNTEAFF.